The rows below give T cell receptor beta chains drawn from one sample of a study of cytotoxic CD8 clonotypes in ibrutinib-treated CLL. Repertoires were generated with immunoSEQ multiplex PCR, while TCRdb's copy carries only in-frame clones and drops some. The repertoire holds tens of thousands of clones, with 70% to 90% as singletons. The sample here was PBMCs, taken after 24 months of ibrutinib treatment. These receptors all come from a human donor with chronic lymphocytic leukemia. Both conserved end residues are part of each CDR3. Each record gives: V gene, J gene, clone size, D gene, CDR3 DNA, CDR3 protein. The D gene is left open where the match is weak. Clone size is given for some rows only: seen once, a few or many times, or a class if the clone is expanded.

>TRBV7-9|TRBJ2-2|once|TRBD2
TGTGCCAGCAGCCTCCCTAGCGGGAGGGACACCGGGGAGCTGTTTTTT
CASSLPSGRDTGELFF
>TRBV14|TRBJ2-3|once|TRBD2
TGTGCCAGCAGCCAGGGACTAGCGGGAAATACAGATACGCAGTATTTT
CASSQGLAGNTDTQYF
>TRBV7-6|TRBJ2-7|NA|NA
TGTGCCAGCAGCCATCTAGGATCTATCTACGAGCAGTACTTC
CASSHLGSIYEQYF
>TRBV7-7|TRBJ2-5|NA|NA
TGTGCCAGCAGCTTGCGATTATTACGGGATGCCCAAGAGACCCAGTACTTC
CASSLRLLRDAQETQYF
>TRBV7-9|TRBJ2-1|NA|TRBD2
TGTGCCAGCGGAACTAGCGGGGTCAATGAGCAGTTCTTC
CASGTSGVNEQFF
>TRBV5-8|TRBJ1-5|once|TRBD1
TGTGCCAGCAGCTTGGGACAGGGGGGTCAGCCCCAGCATTTT
CASSLGQGGQPQHF
>TRBV4-2|TRBJ2-1|NA|NA
TGTGCCAGCAGCCAAGTGGGGGACCATGAGCAGTTCTTC
CASSQVGDHEQFF
>TRBV7-9|TRBJ1-1|many|TRBD1
TGTGCCAGCAGTAAACCTCAGGGGGGCGGCACTGAAGCTTTCTTT
CASSKPQGGGTEAFF
>TRBV30|TRBJ2-1|NA|NA
TGTGCCTGGAGTCTGGGGGCAGCCTCCAATGAGCAGTTCTTC
CAWSLGAASNEQFF
>TRBV6-6|TRBJ2-1|NA|NA
TGTGCCAGCAGTTACCCCGTGAGACACAATGAGCAGTTCTTC
CASSYPVRHNEQFF
>TRBV5-6|TRBJ2-1|NA|NA
TGTGCCAGCAGCGGACCCGATAGCGGAAGCTCCTACAATGAGCAGTTCTTC
CASSGPDSGSSYNEQFF
>TRBV21-1|TRBJ1-2|once|NA
TGTGCCAGCAGCAAAGATCAAGGAAGCGGTGGCTACACCTTC
CASSKDQGSGGYTF
>TRBV6-5|TRBJ2-5|NA|TRBD2
TGTGCCAGCAGTTACCCGGGACTAGCGGAAGAGACCCAGTACTTC
CASSYPGLAEETQYF
>TRBV28|TRBJ1-6|NA|NA
TGTGCCAGCAGGGTCAGGGGTTCACCCCTCCACTTT
CASRVRGSPLHF
>TRBV2|TRBJ2-3|NA|NA
TGTGCCAGCAGTCCCTTCGGATTAGATACGCAGTATTTT
CASSPFGLDTQYF
>TRBV19|TRBJ2-2|NA|TRBD1
TGTGCCAGTAAAAGTTCCGGACAGGGTAACACCGGGGAGCTGTTTTTT
CASKSSGQGNTGELFF
>TRBV5-1|TRBJ2-2|NA|NA
TGCGCCAGCAGAAGACAGGACCAGAACACCGGGGAGCTGTTTTTT
CASRRQDQNTGELFF
>TRBV7-6|TRBJ1-3|NA|TRBD1
TGTGCCAGCAGCTTAGTCAGGGGGGGCTCTGGAAACACCATATATTTT
CASSLVRGGSGNTIYF
>TRBV19|TRBJ2-3|NA|NA
TGTGCCAGTAGTATAGGCCAGAATGTGGGCACAGATACGCAGTATTTT
CASSIGQNVGTDTQYF
>TRBV7-9|TRBJ2-7|NA|TRBD2
TGTGCCAGCAGCTTAGGTCCAGCGGGAGGGCCTGGAGAGTACGAGCAGTACTTC
CASSLGPAGGPGEYEQYF
>TRBV7-3|TRBJ2-3|NA|TRBD1
TGTGCCAGCAGCGGACAGGGGGCCACAGATACGCAGTATTTT
CASSGQGATDTQYF
>TRBV2|TRBJ2-5|NA|NA
TGTGCCAGCAGTGAACCAAACCTAGCCGGAGAGACCCAGTACTTC
CASSEPNLAGETQYF
>TRBV12-5|TRBJ2-1|NA|TRBD1
TGTGCTAGTGCCAAGGGACAGGGGATGGGTAATGAGCAGTTCTTC
CASAKGQGMGNEQFF
>TRBV18|TRBJ1-4|NA|NA
TGTGCCAGCTCACCAACAGGGACGAGGGGTGAAAAACTGTTTTTT
CASSPTGTRGEKLFF
>TRBV29-1|TRBJ2-7|NA|TRBD2
TGCAGCGCCGGAGCGGGAAGCTACGAGCAGTACTTC
CSAGAGSYEQYF
>TRBV2|TRBJ2-3|NA|NA
TGTGCCAGCACTAGCGAACGCACAGATACGCAGTATTTT
CASTSERTDTQYF
>TRBV5-4|TRBJ2-1|NA|NA
TGTGCCAGCAGCCCATCAGGCCACTACAATGAGCAGTTCTTC
CASSPSGHYNEQFF
>TRBV6-1|TRBJ2-3|NA|NA
TGTGCCAGCAGTCTTGCGGCATCTAGCACAGATACGCAGTATTTT
CASSLAASSTDTQYF
>TRBV2|TRBJ2-5|NA|NA
TGTGCCAGCAGTGAAACTCGGGTAACAGGGTACCAAGAGACCCAGTACTTC
CASSETRVTGYQETQYF